These 27 T cell receptor beta chains came from one sample sequenced in a study of early T cells in non-severe SARS-CoV-2 infection. In TCRdb, the 5' RACE reads were re-called with MiXCR into one record per CDR3 protein. This sample has around 70,000 distinct CDR3 sequences, with around 15% found just once. Sequences were obtained from whole blood. All receptors come from an adult who was a healthcare worker with PCR-confirmed SARS-CoV-2 infection or an uninfected control (not recorded which).

There are a few counts of this clonotype. The rearrangement uses TRBV30 and TRBJ1-2, with D tentatively TRBD1 (6 bases). Germline V gives CDR1 GTSNPN, CDR2 SVGIG (reference sequence). The CDR3 extends over 15 amino acids. V was shortened by 4 bases and J by 4 bases, with 19 bases between the two germline ends. As DNA, the CDR3 is TGTGCCTGGAACTCCCCGGGGGGCAGGCTCTATGGCTACACCTTC. This sequence encodes CAWNSPGGRLYGYTF.

This clonotype has at least ten counts. The genes are TRBV28 and TRBJ1-4; D is unresolved. V was clipped by 3 bases and J by 8 bases, with 7 bases between them. Germline V lookup: CDR1 MDHEN, CDR2 SYDVKM. The CDR3 is 12 residues long. The DNA of the CDR3 is TGTGCCAGCAGTTTTAAGCCCGAAAAACTGTTTTTT. Translating gives CASSFKPEKLFF.

This clonotype has more than one count but fewer than ten. The chain uses TRBV19 and TRBJ2-5; 8 bases map to TRBD1. Germline loops: CDR1 LNHDA, CDR2 SQIVND (reference sequence). There are 13 residues in the CDR3. Trimming took 5 bases from V and 4 from J; bases not matched to a gene: 3. In DNA form, the CDR3 reads TGTGCCAGTAGTGTCGACAGGGGAGAGACCCAGTACTTC. It translates to CASSVDRGETQYF.

Notes on this clonotype: Germline and junction disagree at one end, which may indicate a read error. This rearrangement joins TRBV7-3 to TRBJ2-1; tentatively, D is TRBD2 (5 bases). The CDR3 consists of 13 residues. Germline V gene lookup returns CDR1 SGHTA and CDR2 FQGTGA. CDR3 bases: TGTGCCAGCAGCTTCGGGGTATTAAATGGGCAGTTCTTC. Translation gives CASSFGVLNGQFF.

Only a few counts were recorded for this clonotype. V gene TRBV29-1 combines with J gene TRBJ1-1, with D uncertain. Deletions cut 0 bases from V and 5 bases from J, with 13 bases between. The CDR3 loop spans 14 amino acids. The germline gives CDR1 SQVTM, CDR2 ANQGSEA. CDR3 coding DNA: TGCAGCGTTGAAGATCGGGTGAGGTGGACTGAAGCTTTCTTT. The encoded protein is CSVEDRVRWTEAFF. The entire variable domain, with the rest obtained from reference TRBV29-1 and TRBJ1-1, is as follows: SAVISQKPSRDICQRGTSLTIQCQVDSQVTMMFWYRQQPGQSLTLIATANQGSEATYESGFVIDKFPISRPNLTFSTLTVSNMSPEDSSIYLCSVEDRVRWTEAFFGQGTRLTVV.

This clonotype showed up just a few times. This chain connects TRBV10-3 to TRBJ2-7, with D unresolved. V was shortened by 3 bases and J by 3 bases, with 18 bases between the two germline ends. CDR1 is ENHRY and CDR2 is SYGVKD in the germline V gene. This CDR3 region has 16 residues. CDR3 protein: CAISDFQATEDYEQYF. CDR3 in DNA: TGTGCCATCAGTGATTTTCAGGCGACTGAAGACTACGAGCAGTACTTC.

The table lists this clonotype with a few counts. This CDR3 reads CASSLEGQASRDEQFF. DNA of the CDR3: TGTGCCAGCAGCTTAGAGGGACAGGCCAGCCGCGATGAGCAGTTCTTC. The gene calls are TRBV11-3 and TRBJ2-1; 8 nucleotides align to TRBD1. The ends lost 0 bases at V and 8 bases at J; junction bases unmatched: 9. The CDR3 contains 16 residues. Looked up from germline, CDR1 is SGHNT and CDR2 is YENEEA. The full variable domain, rest sourced from reference TRBV11-3 and TRBJ2-1, is EAGVVQSPRYKIIEKKQPVAFWCNPISGHNTLYWYLQNLGQGPELLIRYENEEAVDDSQLPKDRFSAERLKGVDSTLKIQPAELGDSAVYLCASSLEGQASRDEQFFGPGTRLTVL.

This clonotype was seen a few times. The chain recombines TRBV5-1 with TRBJ1-2, with D uncertain. CDR1 is SGHRS and CDR2 is YFSETQ in the germline V gene. The CDR3 spans 14 residues. The V end lost 4 bases, the J end lost 3 bases, and 13 bases lay between the germline ends. In DNA form, the CDR3 reads TGCGCCAGCAGCCCCTTCGGCCAGGACTATGGCTACACCTTC. Protein: CASSPFGQDYGYTF.

This clonotype appeared a few times. The chain employs TRBV30 and TRBJ2-5; no firm D call. This CDR3 comprises 10 residues. Germline V gives CDR1 GTSNPN, CDR2 SVGIG (reference sequence). V lost 4 bases and J 5 bases, leaving 5 bases between the germline ends. The CDR3 protein is CAWKTETQYF. CDR3 DNA: TGTGCCTGGAAGACGGAGACCCAGTACTTC.

The chain is built from TRBV7-9 and TRBJ2-2; tentatively, D is TRBD2 (6 bases). Germline CDR1 reads SEHNR; CDR2 reads FQNEAQ (reference sequence). CDR3 length: 13 amino acids. Trimming removed 5 bases from V and 7 bases from J, with 11 bases in between. The CDR3 sequence is CASSAGLGGELFF. The CDR3 DNA reads TGTGCCAGCAGCGCGGGGCTTGGCGGGGAGCTGTTTTTT.

There are a few counts of this clonotype. The rearrangement joins TRBV9 to TRBJ2-7; D unresolved. CDR1 is SGDLS, CDR2 YYNGEE, per germline. V gave up 3 bases and J gave up 2 bases, with 12 bases separating them. The CDR3 runs to 14 residues. The CDR3 region has the DNA TGTGCCAGCAGCGAGGGTGCTAGGCCCTACGAGCAGTACTTC. It codes for CASSEGARPYEQYF.

This sequence joins TRBV2 and TRBJ2-7, with 7 nucleotides matching TRBD2. The CDR3 has 12 residues. Trimming took 10 bases from V and 2 from J; bases not matched to a gene: 5. Germline V lookup: CDR1 SNHLY, CDR2 FYNNEI. The CDR3 DNA reads TGTGCCAACCCTCTAGCGGCCTACGAGCAGTACTTC. Translating it yields CANPLAAYEQYF. The full variable domain, completed using reference TRBV2 and TRBJ2-7, is EPEVTQTPSHQVTQMGQEVILRCVPISNHLYFYWYRQILGQKVEFLVSFYNNEISEKSEIFDDQFSVERPDGSNFTLKIRSTKLEDSAMYFCANPLAAYEQYFGPGTRLTVT.

This clonotype appeared many times. The chain is built from TRBV2 and TRBJ2-3, with TRBD2 identical over 7 bases. Trimming at V came to 6 bases and at J to 0 bases, leaving 6 bases not matched to a gene. Germline loops: CDR1 SNHLY, CDR2 FYNNEI. The CDR3 totals 15 residues. CDR3 amino acids: CASSPSGRSTDTQYF. As DNA, the CDR3 is TGTGCCAGCAGCCCTAGCGGAAGAAGCACAGATACGCAGTATTTT.

This clonotype was detected ten times or more. The J gene is TRBJ2-1, the V gene TRBV7-2, with 9 nucleotides matching TRBD2. CDR3 length: 16 amino acids. CDR1 is SGHTA, CDR2 FQGNSA, per germline. V was pared by 5 bases and J by 2 bases, with 7 bases of the junction left unmatched. The CDR3 loop reads CASSSVAGGPYNEQFF. The CDR3 DNA reads TGTGCCAGCAGCAGCGTGGCGGGAGGGCCCTACAATGAGCAGTTCTTC.

The V call is TRBV7-8, the J call TRBJ2-4, with a possible D match to TRBD1 (6 bases). CDR1 is SGHVS and CDR2 is FQNEAQ in the germline V gene. This CDR3 comprises 15 residues. V lost 5 bases and J lost 0, with 11 bases in between. CDR3 region: CASSGDTLAKNIQYF. The CDR3 DNA follows: TGTGCCAGCAGCGGGGACACCTTAGCCAAAAACATTCAGTACTTC.

This clonotype is termed medium-sized (0.01 to 0.1%). This chain connects TRBV11-2 to TRBJ2-2; D is ambiguous. The CDR3 is 14 amino acids. V was clipped by 1 base and J by 2 bases, with 5 bases between them. CDR1 and CDR2 (germline): SGHAT, FQNNGV. This chain's CDR3 is CASSLAFNTGELFF. CDR3 nucleotide sequence: TGTGCCAGCAGCTTAGCATTCAACACCGGGGAGCTGTTTTTT.

This clonotype was counted only a few times. The chain has TRBV5-1 and TRBJ1-3; 7 bases align to TRBD1. The CDR3 runs 15 residues. CDR1 SGHRS and CDR2 YFSETQ come from the germline V gene. The V and J ends lost 5 bases and 0 bases, in that order; junction bases with no gene match: 5. The CDR3 loop is CASRDRFFSGNTIYF. The CDR3 nucleotides are TGCGCCAGCAGGGACAGGTTTTTCTCTGGAAACACCATATATTTT.

J is TRBJ1-3 and V is TRBV11-2; D not resolved. Germline assignment: CDR1 SGHAT and CDR2 FQNNGV. Trimming removed 5 bases at V and 4 bases at J, with 6 bases between. The CDR3 loop spans 12 amino acids. CDR3 coding DNA: TGTGCCAGCAGCGATAGGGGAAACACCATATATTTT. This translates into CASSDRGNTIYF.

The rearrangement uses TRBV24-1 and TRBJ2-1, with TRBD1 as a possible D gene (5 bases). Germline V gene data show CDR1 as KGHDR and CDR2 as SFDVKD. The CDR3 is 17 amino acids. Trimming took 4 bases from V and 4 from J, leaving 19 bases between them. This CDR3 is CATSDPPRVGGYNEQFF. The DNA for the CDR3 is TGTGCCACCAGTGACCCCCCCAGGGTCGGTGGGTACAATGAGCAGTTCTTC.

This clonotype was counted at least ten times. J is TRBJ2-7 and V is TRBV15; D gene ambiguous. V lost 0 bases and J 1 base, leaving 4 bases between the germline ends. The germline V gene has CDR1 LNHNV and CDR2 YYDKDF (reference sequence). This CDR3 has 13 residues. Here the CDR3 reads CATSRDRSYEQYF. The CDR3 DNA sequence: TGTGCCACCAGCAGAGATCGATCCTACGAGCAGTACTTC.

This chain joins TRBV29-1 and TRBJ2-3; D is possibly TRBD2 (6 bases). The CDR3 spans 13 residues. Germline V gene data show CDR1 as SQVTM and CDR2 as ANQGSEA. Trimming cost V 0 bases and J 5 bases, with 9 bases left between them. The DNA for the CDR3 is TGCAGCGTTGAAGACCCGGGGGAAGATACGCAGTATTTT. Its protein product is CSVEDPGEDTQYF.

This clonotype showed up just a few times. The rearrangement uses TRBV5-1 and TRBJ1-4; a weak D match, TRBD1 (6 bases). Trimming took off 0 bases at V and 10 bases at J, with 13 bases between the two ends. Germline loops: CDR1 SGHRS, CDR2 YFSETQ. This CDR3 contains 14 residues. The CDR3 region is CASSLEQGEGKLFF. CDR3 in DNA: TGCGCCAGCAGCTTGGAACAGGGAGAGGGAAAACTGTTTTTT.

This clonotype was seen more than once but under ten times. The chain has TRBV27 and TRBJ2-3; D is ambiguous. Germline-derived CDR1 and CDR2 are MNHEY and SMNVEV (reference sequence). Trimming removed 0 bases at V and 3 bases at J, with 10 bases between. This CDR3 spans 15 amino acids. The DNA for the CDR3 is TGTGCCAGCAGTTTATCTACTGCTCAGACAGATACGCAGTATTTT. It is translated as CASSLSTAQTDTQYF.

This chain links TRBV2 with TRBJ2-3; TRBD2 agrees at 13 bases. CDR3 size: 19 residues. The germline V gene encodes CDR1 SNHLY and CDR2 FYNNEI. Trimming took 7 bases from V and 1 from J; bases not matched to a gene: 14. CDR3 region: CASTGLAGVLTTGTDTQYF. The CDR3 DNA follows: TGTGCCAGCACCGGACTAGCGGGAGTATTGACTACTGGCACAGATACGCAGTATTTT.

This clonotype was counted between two and nine times. The chain is built from TRBV27 and TRBJ2-7; D ambiguous. This CDR3 region has 11 residues. V was clipped by 6 bases and J by 6 bases, with 9 bases between them. Germline V gene lookup returns CDR1 MNHEY and CDR2 SMNVEV (reference sequence). The CDR3 sequence is CASRLNGEQYF. The CDR3 region has the DNA TGTGCCAGCAGATTAAACGGCGAGCAGTACTTC.

This chain links TRBV29-1 with TRBJ2-2; tentatively, D is TRBD2 (6 bases). There are 14 residues in the CDR3. V dropped 3 bases and J dropped 5 bases, with 13 bases sitting between them. Germline loops: CDR1 SQVTM, CDR2 ANQGSEA. CDR3 loop: CSVDPHRETGELFF. The CDR3 DNA reads TGCAGCGTTGACCCACATCGGGAGACCGGGGAGCTGTTTTTT.

This clonotype was detected only a few times. At one end the junction does not follow the germline gene, possibly because of a read error. The chain couples TRBV7-9 to TRBJ2-6, with 8 bases lining up with TRBD1. CDR1 SEHNR and CDR2 FQNEAQ come from the germline V gene (reference sequence). This CDR3 has 17 residues. The CDR3 loop is CASSQGTGRSGANVLIF. The CDR3 DNA reads TGTGCCAGCAGCCAAGGGACAGGTCGCTCTGGGGCCAACGTCCTGATTTTC.